These 14 T cell receptor beta chains came from one sample sequenced in a study of OX40 agonist ivuxolimab in advanced cancers. Method: immunoSEQ multiplex PCR; TCRdb's copy keeps in-frame clones and lacks some. In the table there are 60,000 to 85,000 clones, roughly 88% of which are singletons. Sequences were derived from CD4+ or CD8+ T cells sorted from blood, sampled in a trial of the OX40 agonist ivuxolimab. These receptor sequences come from an adult with an advanced solid tumor such as melanoma, head and neck, liver or kidney cancer.

The CDR3 is CAWARGDNEQFF. Here the CDR3 DNA reads TGTGCCTGGGCACGCGGGGACAATGAGCAGTTCTTC. V and J are TRBV30 and TRBJ2-1; tentative D call: TRBD2 (6 bases). Trimming took off 5 bases at V and 5 bases at J, with 10 bases between the two ends. Looked up from germline, CDR1 is GTSNPN and CDR2 is SVGIG (reference sequence). The CDR3 length is 12 residues.

This clone was found once. CDR3 amino acids: CASSLVGTGELFF. CDR3 in DNA: TGTGCCAGCAGTTTAGTGGGGACCGGGGAGCTGTTTTTT. The V and J genes are TRBV28 and TRBJ2-2, with D hard to call. V lost 2 bases, J lost 5 bases, and 6 bases lay in between. Germline assignment: CDR1 MDHEN and CDR2 SYDVKM. The CDR3 totals 13 residues. The full variable domain, rest sourced from reference TRBV28 and TRBJ2-2, is DVKVTQSSRYLVKRTGEKVFLECVQDMDHENMFWYRQDPGLGLRLIYFSYDVKMKEKGDIPEGYSVSREKKERFSLILESASTNQTSMYLCASSLVGTGELFFGEGSRLTVL.

This rearrangement joins TRBV5-6 to TRBJ2-3; 9 bases align to TRBD1. The CDR3 contains 18 residues. CDR1 and CDR2 from the germline V gene are SGHDT and YYEEEE. The junction had 10 bases not matched to a gene; V was cut back by 0 bases and J by 2 bases. The CDR3 DNA follows: TGTGCCAGCAGCTTGGGGGGACAGGGCCTCAAAGACACAGATACGCAGTATTTT. Translated: CASSLGGQGLKDTDTQYF.

J is TRBJ1-1 and V is TRBV7-2; D may be TRBD1 (6 bases). Germline values: CDR1 SGHTA, CDR2 FQGNSA. The ends were cut back, 5 bases at V and 5 bases at J, with 12 bases in the middle. The CDR3 totals 13 residues. CDR3 sequence: CASSLEQGTEAFF. The DNA of the CDR3 is TGTGCCAGCAGCCTGGAACAGGGAACTGAAGCTTTCTTT.

The genes are TRBV5-1 and TRBJ2-3, with a tentative D call TRBD2 (6 bases). V was clipped by 4 bases and J by 0 bases, with 9 bases between them. Germline V CDR1 and CDR2: SGHRS, YFSETQ. The CDR3 loop spans 14 amino acids. This CDR3 is CASSLSGSTDTQYF. The CDR3, as DNA: TGCGCCAGCAGCCTGAGCGGGAGCACAGATACGCAGTATTTT.

The chain links TRBV9 to TRBJ1-1, with a weak D call TRBD1 (5 bases). This CDR3 spans 16 amino acids. Germline assignment: CDR1 SGDLS and CDR2 YYNGEE. V was cut by 4 bases and J by 3 bases, with 19 bases left in between. DNA for the CDR3: TGTGCCAGCAGCCCCCGGACAAGGCGGGACCACACTGAAGCTTTCTTT. Translation gives CASSPRTRRDHTEAFF.

The J gene is TRBJ2-5, the V gene TRBV5-1; 8 positions agree with TRBD1. This CDR3 spans 20 amino acids. V was pared by 0 bases and J by 5 bases, with 21 bases of the junction left unmatched. Germline V lookup: CDR1 SGHRS, CDR2 YFSETQ. This chain's CDR3 is CASSLGGERTGIRRSETQYF. The CDR3 region has the DNA TGCGCCAGCAGCTTGGGCGGGGAAAGGACAGGGATCAGGCGGTCGGAGACCCAGTACTTC. The whole variable domain, filled in from reference TRBV5-1 and TRBJ2-5, reads KAGVTQTPRYLIKTRGQQVTLSCSPISGHRSVSWYQQTPGQGLQFLFEYFSETQRNKGNFPGRFSGRQFSNSRSEMNVSTLELGDSALYLCASSLGGERTGIRRSETQYFGPGTRLLVL.

CDR3 nucleotide sequence: TGTGCCAGCAGCGTAGGGGGAATGGGGTCCGAGCAGTACTTC. This sequence encodes CASSVGGMGSEQYF. The V and J genes are TRBV9 and TRBJ2-7; D is uncertain. In germline, CDR1 is SGDLS, CDR2 YYNGEE. This CDR3 region has 14 residues. V dropped 0 bases and J dropped 6 bases, with 13 bases sitting between them.

This rearrangement joins TRBV7-9 to TRBJ2-3; D may match TRBD1 or TRBD2 (6 bases each). V was trimmed by 6 bases and J by 2 bases, leaving 12 bases between them. This CDR3 spans 14 amino acids. Germline V gene sequence: CDR1 SEHNR, CDR2 FQNEAQ (reference sequence). The CDR3 here is CASSRGADTDTQYF. The CDR3 DNA is TGTGCCAGCAGTAGGGGGGCGGACACAGATACGCAGTATTTT.

J is TRBJ2-7 and V is TRBV6-6, with TRBD2 matching over 12 bases. The CDR3 loop spans 15 amino acids. The trim removed 6 bases at V and 2 bases at J, leaving 5 bases unmatched. Per germline, CDR1 MNHNY and CDR2 SVGAGI (reference sequence). The CDR3 reads CASRLTSGSPYEQYF. CDR3 bases: TGTGCCAGCAGATTGACTAGCGGGAGCCCCTACGAGCAGTACTTC.

The CDR3 sequence is CASSYTQATNEKLFF. The DNA of the CDR3 is TGTGCCAGCAGTTACACGCAGGCAACTAATGAAAAACTGTTTTTT. The chain is built from TRBV2 and TRBJ1-4; no definite D call. The length of the CDR3 is 15 residues. Deletions cut 5 bases from V and 0 bases from J, with 10 bases between. CDR1 is SNHLY, CDR2 FYNNEI, per germline.

This chain connects TRBV7-2 to TRBJ2-4, with a tentative D call TRBD2 (5 bases). Germline CDR1 is SGHTA and CDR2 is FQGNSA. The V end was cut by 4 bases, the J end by 1 base, with 14 bases between. This CDR3 has 16 amino acids. The CDR3 loop reads CASSSPGAAAKNIQYF. The CDR3 DNA follows: TGTGCCAGCAGCTCCCCCGGAGCGGCGGCCAAAAACATTCAGTACTTC.

The J gene is TRBJ2-7, the V gene TRBV5-6, with D perhaps matching TRBD1 (5 bases). Germline V lookup: CDR1 SGHDT, CDR2 YYEEEE. This CDR3 has 12 amino acids. Trimming shortened V by 2 bases and J by 3 bases, and 6 bases separated the two germline ends. CDR3 sequence: CASSFQGYEQYF. The CDR3 region has the DNA TGTGCCAGCAGCTTTCAGGGCTACGAGCAGTACTTC.

As concerns this clone: Other DNA sequences of this sample code for an identical CDR3. This chain joins TRBV2 and TRBJ2-6, with D perhaps matching TRBD2 (6 bases). Trimming took off 3 bases at V and 2 bases at J, with 8 bases between the two ends. The CDR3 consists of 15 residues. CDR1 SNHLY and CDR2 FYNNEI come from the germline V gene. The CDR3 region is CASSEGGAGANVLTF. CDR3 DNA: TGTGCCAGCAGTGAGGGGGGAGCTGGGGCCAACGTCCTGACTTTC.